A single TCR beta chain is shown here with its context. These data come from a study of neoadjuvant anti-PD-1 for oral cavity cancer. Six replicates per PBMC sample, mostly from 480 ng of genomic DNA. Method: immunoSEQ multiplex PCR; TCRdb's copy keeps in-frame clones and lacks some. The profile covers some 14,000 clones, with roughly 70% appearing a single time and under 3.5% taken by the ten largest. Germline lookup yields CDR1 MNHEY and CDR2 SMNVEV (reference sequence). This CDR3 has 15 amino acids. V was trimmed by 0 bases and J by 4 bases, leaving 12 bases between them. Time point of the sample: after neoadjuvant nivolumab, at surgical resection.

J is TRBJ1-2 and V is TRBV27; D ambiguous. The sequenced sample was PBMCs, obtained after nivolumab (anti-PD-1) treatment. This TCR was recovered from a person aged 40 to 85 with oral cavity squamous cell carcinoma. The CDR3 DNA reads TGTGCCAGCAGTTTATCGGGAGGTCACCTCTATGGCTACACCTTC. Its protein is CASSLSGGHLYGYTF.